Following are 22 T cell receptor beta chains from one sample sequenced in a study of cytomegalovirus exposure and HLA in healthy donors. With 60 Vbeta and 13 Jbeta primers, the PCR was carried out. The protocol was immunoSEQ multiplex PCR, while the TCRdb copy is restricted to in-frame clones and leaves out a portion. The sample lists approximately 150,000 clones; roughly 78% were seen once. What was sequenced was PBMCs. These receptors originate from a man aged 40-50 years in good health and CMV-seronegative.

The V call is TRBV9, the J call TRBJ2-7; possible D gene TRBD2, 6 bases. V gave up 3 bases and J gave up 2 bases, with 12 bases separating them. This CDR3 is 14 amino acids long. Germline CDR1 is SGDLS and CDR2 is YYNGEE. CDR3 in amino acids: CASSGGDSPYEQYF. The CDR3 nucleotides are TGTGCCAGCAGCGGAGGGGACTCTCCCTACGAGCAGTACTTC.

The genes are TRBV5-6 and TRBJ1-2; 7 nucleotides match TRBD1. The germline V gene has CDR1 SGHDT and CDR2 YYEEEE. The length of the CDR3 is 16 residues. V shed 0 bases and J 1 base; nucleotides not matched to a gene: 6. Here the CDR3 reads CASSLEGAFGNYGYTF. The CDR3 region has the DNA TGTGCCAGCAGCTTGGAGGGGGCGTTCGGTAACTATGGCTACACCTTC.

This clone was observed a handful of times. The rearrangement links TRBV7-9 to TRBJ2-1; D may be TRBD2 (6 bases). CDR3 length equals 16 residues. Germline CDR1 reads SEHNR; CDR2 reads FQNEAQ (reference sequence). Trimming left V 5 bases short and J 4 bases short, with 18 bases between. The CDR3 sequence is CASSRGGALGYNEQFF. Here the CDR3 DNA reads TGTGCCAGCAGCCGAGGCGGGGCATTAGGGTACAATGAGCAGTTCTTC.

Remarks on this clone: At one boundary the junction diverges from the germline segment, which might be a read error. The V call is TRBV28, the J call TRBJ2-4; 8 nucleotides match TRBD1. CDR1 and CDR2 from the germline V gene are MDHEN and SYDVKM. This CDR3 is 18 amino acids long. CDR3 DNA: TGTGCCAGCAGTTCTGGACAGGGAATAACGTCAGCCAAAAACAGTCAGTACTTC. Residues: CASSSGQGITSAKNSQYF.

The chain uses TRBV5-6 and TRBJ1-5; TRBD1 agrees at 7 bases. The CDR3 is made up of 16 amino acids. The germline gives CDR1 SGHDT, CDR2 YYEEEE. With V trimmed by 2 bases and J by 3 bases, 8 bases remained unmatched. For the CDR3, the DNA is TGTGCCAGCAGCTTTAGGCGACAGGGTGACAATCAGCCCCAGCATTTT. Translation: CASSFRRQGDNQPQHF.

The chain uses TRBV2 and TRBJ2-3; 7 nucleotides agree with TRBD1. V was clipped by 5 bases and J by 2 bases; unmatched bases: 10. The germline V gene encodes CDR1 SNHLY and CDR2 FYNNEI. CDR3 length: 16 amino acids. The CDR3 nucleotides read TGTGCCAGCAGTTACCATCAGGGGGTAACCACAGATACGCAGTATTTT. Translated, it gives CASSYHQGVTTDTQYF.

The chain carries TRBV9 and TRBJ2-5; 8 bases fit TRBD2. The CDR3 has 14 amino acids. Per the germline V gene, CDR1 is SGDLS and CDR2 is YYNGEE. Trimming at V came to 4 bases and at J to 5 bases, leaving 7 bases not matched to a gene. The CDR3 sequence is CASSPRGGGETQYF. For the CDR3, the DNA is TGTGCCAGCAGCCCCCGGGGGGGCGGGGAGACCCAGTACTTC.

The V and J genes are TRBV28 and TRBJ2-7, with D uncertain. V was pared by 5 bases and J by 6 bases, with 8 bases between. CDR1 is MDHEN, CDR2 SYDVKM, per germline. The CDR3 consists of 11 residues. The CDR3 is CASSPSSEQYF. The CDR3 DNA is TGTGCCAGCAGTCCCTCTAGCGAGCAGTACTTC.

This chain connects TRBV28 to TRBJ2-3, with 8 bases lining up with TRBD1. CDR1 and CDR2 (germline): MDHEN, SYDVKM. Trimming took 7 bases from V and 8 from J; bases not matched to a gene: 11. The CDR3 extends over 14 amino acids. CDR3 in amino acids: CASTPGQGAGTQYF. In nucleotides, the CDR3 is TGTGCCAGCACCCCTGGACAGGGTGCGGGTACGCAGTATTTT.

The V call is TRBV7-2, the J call TRBJ2-7; TRBD2 aligns across 7 bases. The CDR3 is made up of 15 amino acids. J gave up 4 bases and V 3 bases, and 9 bases lay outside the gene matches. Germline CDR1 is SGHTA and CDR2 is FQGNSA. CDR3 sequence: CASSFRWEGFYEQYF. CDR3 DNA: TGTGCCAGCAGCTTCAGGTGGGAGGGCTTTTACGAGCAGTACTTC.

CDR3 coding DNA: TGTGCCAGCAGTTTAATACCGGGACAGGGGGCCGGGGAGCTGTTTTTT. It yields the protein CASSLIPGQGAGELFF. The V and J genes are TRBV27 and TRBJ2-2; TRBD1 matches 11 bases. This CDR3 region has 16 residues. Germline trimming cut 2 bases from V and 6 bases from J; bases unmatched to any gene: 5. CDR1 is MNHEY, CDR2 SMNVEV, per germline (reference sequence).

DNA for the CDR3: TGTGCCAGCAGTGTCCGACTAGCGGACAACAATGAGCAGTTCTTC. This gives the protein CASSVRLADNNEQFF. This sequence joins TRBV6-5 and TRBJ2-1, with 9 bases matching TRBD2. The V and J ends lost 5 bases and 5 bases, in that order; junction bases with no gene match: 7. The CDR3 spans 15 residues. Germline V CDR1 and CDR2: MNHEY, SVGAGI.

CDR3 nucleotide sequence: TGTGCCAGCTCACCGGGGGGTCTCCGCTACGTTAATGAGCAGTTCTTC. Translated, it gives CASSPGGLRYVNEQFF. This sequence joins TRBV18 and TRBJ2-1; tentatively, D is TRBD2 (6 bases). The CDR3 is 16 amino acids. V was clipped by 3 bases and J by 7 bases, with 19 bases between them. The germline V gene has CDR1 KGHSH and CDR2 LQKENI.

This clone was detected a few times. The V and J genes are TRBV5-1 and TRBJ2-1; weak D call: TRBD2 (6 bases). CDR1 is SGHRS and CDR2 is YFSETQ in the germline V gene. V was shortened by 7 bases and J by 9 bases, with 17 bases between the two germline ends. This CDR3 is 13 amino acids long. This CDR3 reads CASRLQEGREQFF. The CDR3 DNA reads as TGCGCCAGCCGACTACAGGAGGGCCGTGAGCAGTTCTTC.

Notes on this clone: This same CDR3 is encoded by further DNA sequences in the sample. The chain recombines TRBV28 with TRBJ1-5; 8 bases are shared with TRBD1. Germline V gene sequence: CDR1 MDHEN, CDR2 SYDVKM. V lost 4 bases, J lost 4 bases, and 3 bases stayed unmatched. This CDR3 comprises 14 residues. CDR3 bases: TGTGCCAGCAGTTCACAGGGGGAGAATCAGCCCCAGCATTTT. Translated: CASSSQGENQPQHF.

The chain carries TRBV18 and TRBJ2-5, with 9 bases matching TRBD1. Germline CDR1 KGHSH, CDR2 LQKENI. The CDR3 length is 15 residues. The V and J ends lost 3 bases and 5 bases, in that order; junction bases with no gene match: 7. CDR3 sequence (DNA): TGTGCCAGCTCACCCGACCGGGACAGGGATGAGACCCAGTACTTC. Translation gives CASSPDRDRDETQYF.

The chain carries TRBV5-1 and TRBJ2-5; 10 bases are shared with TRBD2. Germline-derived CDR1 and CDR2 are SGHRS and YFSETQ. CDR3 length equals 14 residues. J was trimmed by 4 bases and V by 3 bases; bases with no gene match: 3. The CDR3: CASSSVAGGETQYF. CDR3 sequence (DNA): TGCGCCAGCAGCTCGGTAGCGGGAGGAGAGACCCAGTACTTC.

This chain links TRBV28 with TRBJ2-7, with TRBD1 matching 7 bases. The CDR3 consists of 14 residues. The germline gives CDR1 MDHEN, CDR2 SYDVKM. Germline trimming cut 4 bases from V and 0 bases from J; bases unmatched to any gene: 3. The CDR3 reads CASSSTGFSYEQYF. The CDR3 bases are TGTGCCAGCAGTTCGACAGGGTTCTCCTACGAGCAGTACTTC.

The chain has TRBV11-3 and TRBJ1-1; D remains ambiguous. Deletions cut 3 bases from V and 4 bases from J, with 9 bases between. CDR1 SGHNT and CDR2 YENEEA come from the germline V gene. This CDR3 contains 13 residues. The CDR3 reads CASSFFPSTEAFF. The CDR3 DNA follows: TGTGCCAGCAGCTTTTTTCCCTCCACTGAAGCTTTCTTT. The entire variable domain, with the rest obtained from reference TRBV11-3 and TRBJ1-1, is as follows: EAGVVQSPRYKIIEKKQPVAFWCNPISGHNTLYWYLQNLGQGPELLIRYENEEAVDDSQLPKDRFSAERLKGVDSTLKIQPAELGDSAVYLCASSFFPSTEAFFGQGTRLTVV.

J is TRBJ2-5 and V is TRBV6-1, with TRBD1 as a possible D gene (6 bases). This CDR3 has 15 amino acids. Germline CDR1 MNHNS, CDR2 SASEGT. With 0 bases removed from V and 0 bases from J, the gap between germline ends came to 8 bases. DNA of the CDR3: TGTGCCAGCAGTGAAGCTACAGGGAACCAAGAGACCCAGTACTTC. Amino acids: CASSEATGNQETQYF.

The V call is TRBV2, the J call TRBJ2-7; 7 bases agree with TRBD1. This CDR3 spans 16 amino acids. J lost 0 bases, V lost 8 bases, and 13 bases had no gene match. Germline V gene sequence: CDR1 SNHLY, CDR2 FYNNEI. The CDR3 is CASDARDSESSYEQYF. Written as DNA, the CDR3 is TGTGCCAGCGATGCAAGGGACAGCGAAAGCTCCTACGAGCAGTACTTC.

The gene calls are TRBV10-2 and TRBJ2-5, with D perhaps matching TRBD2 (6 bases). With the DNA end fitting TRBJ2-7 better, the J assignment may be wrong. The CDR3 sequence is 14 residues long. Germline lookup yields CDR1 WSHSY and CDR2 SAAADI. The CDR3: CASSRSGEAYEQYF. CDR3 nucleotides: TGCGCCAGCTCCCGGAGTGGGGAGGCCTACGAGCAGTACTTC.